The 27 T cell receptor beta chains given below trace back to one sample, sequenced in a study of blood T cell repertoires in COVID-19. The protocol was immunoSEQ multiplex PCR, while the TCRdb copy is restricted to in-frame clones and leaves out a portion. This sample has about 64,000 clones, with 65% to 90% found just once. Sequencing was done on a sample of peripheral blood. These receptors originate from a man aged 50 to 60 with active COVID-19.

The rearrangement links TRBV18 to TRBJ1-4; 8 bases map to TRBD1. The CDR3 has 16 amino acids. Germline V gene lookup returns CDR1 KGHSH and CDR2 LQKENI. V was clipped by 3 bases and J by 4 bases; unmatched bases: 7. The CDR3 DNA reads TGTGCCAGCTCACCCCCAGGGGGCAGGGGTAATGAAAAACTGTTTTTT. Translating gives CASSPPGGRGNEKLFF.

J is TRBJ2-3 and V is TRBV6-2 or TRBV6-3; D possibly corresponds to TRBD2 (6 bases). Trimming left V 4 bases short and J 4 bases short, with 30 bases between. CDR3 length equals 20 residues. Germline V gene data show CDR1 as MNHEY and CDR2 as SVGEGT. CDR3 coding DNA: TGTGCCAGCAGTTTTCCTCTCCTAGCGTTCCGCCGGGGGACCCCAGATACGCAGTATTTT. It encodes CASSFPLLAFRRGTPDTQYF.

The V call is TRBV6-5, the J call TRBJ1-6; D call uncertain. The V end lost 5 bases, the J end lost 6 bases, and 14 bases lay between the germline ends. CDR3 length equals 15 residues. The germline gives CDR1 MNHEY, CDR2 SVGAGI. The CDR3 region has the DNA TGTGCCAGCAGTAAGATCCTAACCGGTAATTCACCCCTCCACTTT. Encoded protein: CASSKILTGNSPLHF.

In nucleotides, the CDR3 is TGTGCCAGCAGCCCCCGGCGCGGGAGAGTCACAGATACGCAGTATTTT. Translating it yields CASSPRRGRVTDTQYF. The chain carries TRBV7-2 and TRBJ2-3; 7 bases line up with TRBD2. From germline, CDR1 is SGHTA and CDR2 FQGNSA. With V trimmed by 5 bases and J by 2 bases, 10 bases remained unmatched. This CDR3 is 16 amino acids long.

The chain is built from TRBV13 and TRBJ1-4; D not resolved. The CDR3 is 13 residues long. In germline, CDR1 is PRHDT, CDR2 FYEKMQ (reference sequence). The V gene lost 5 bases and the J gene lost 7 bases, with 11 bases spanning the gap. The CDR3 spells CASSLERGEKLFF. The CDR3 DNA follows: TGTGCCAGCAGCCTGGAGCGGGGTGAAAAACTGTTTTTT.

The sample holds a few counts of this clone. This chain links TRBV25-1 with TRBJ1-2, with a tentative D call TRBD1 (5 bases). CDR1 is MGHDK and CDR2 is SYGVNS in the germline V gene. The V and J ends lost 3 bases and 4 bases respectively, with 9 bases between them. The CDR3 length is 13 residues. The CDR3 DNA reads TGTGCCAGCAGTGATCCAGGGCCCTATGGCTACACCTTC. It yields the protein CASSDPGPYGYTF.

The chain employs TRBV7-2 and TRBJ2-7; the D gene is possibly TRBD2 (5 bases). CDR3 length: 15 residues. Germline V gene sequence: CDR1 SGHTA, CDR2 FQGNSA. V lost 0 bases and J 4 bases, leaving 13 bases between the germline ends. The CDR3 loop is CASSLAFGVGYEQYF. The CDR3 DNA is TGTGCCAGCAGCTTAGCGTTCGGGGTCGGGTACGAGCAGTACTTC.

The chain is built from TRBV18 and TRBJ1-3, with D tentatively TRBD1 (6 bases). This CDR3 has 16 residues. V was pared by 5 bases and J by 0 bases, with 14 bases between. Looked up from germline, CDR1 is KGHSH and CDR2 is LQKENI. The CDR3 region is CASSADSSYSGNTIYF. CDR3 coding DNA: TGTGCCAGCTCAGCGGACAGTTCTTACTCTGGAAACACCATATATTTT. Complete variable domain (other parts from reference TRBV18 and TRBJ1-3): NAGVMQNPRHLVRRRGQEARLRCSPMKGHSHVYWYRQLPEEGLKFMVYLQKENIIDESGMPKERFSAEFPKEGPSILRIQQVVRGDSAAYFCASSADSSYSGNTIYFGEGSWLTVV.

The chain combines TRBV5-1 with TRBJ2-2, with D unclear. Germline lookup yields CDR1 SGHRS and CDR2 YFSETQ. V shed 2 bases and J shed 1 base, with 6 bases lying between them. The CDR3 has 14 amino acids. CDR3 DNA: TGCGCCAGCAGCTTAACAGTGAACACCGGGGAGCTGTTTTTT. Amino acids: CASSLTVNTGELFF.

CDR3 protein: CASRILQGSTEAFF. The CDR3 DNA follows: TGTGCCAGCAGAATATTACAGGGATCGACTGAAGCTTTCTTT. V is TRBV6-5 and J is TRBJ1-1, with D possibly matching TRBD1 (6 bases). This CDR3 spans 14 amino acids. The germline CDR1 and CDR2 sequences are MNHEY and SVGAGI. Deletions cut 6 bases from V and 5 bases from J, with 16 bases between.

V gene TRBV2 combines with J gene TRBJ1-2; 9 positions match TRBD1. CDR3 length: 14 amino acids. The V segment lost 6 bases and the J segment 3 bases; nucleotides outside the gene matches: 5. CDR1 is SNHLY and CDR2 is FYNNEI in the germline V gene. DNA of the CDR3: TGTGCCAGCAGCCAGGACAGGGGAGACTATGGCTACACCTTC. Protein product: CASSQDRGDYGYTF.

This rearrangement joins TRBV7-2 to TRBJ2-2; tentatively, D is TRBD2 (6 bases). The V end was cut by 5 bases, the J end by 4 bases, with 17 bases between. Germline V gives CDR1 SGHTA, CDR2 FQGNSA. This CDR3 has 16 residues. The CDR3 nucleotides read TGTGCCAGCAGCCCGCCTTCCCGGGGGACCACCGGGGAGCTGTTTTTT. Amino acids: CASSPPSRGTTGELFF.

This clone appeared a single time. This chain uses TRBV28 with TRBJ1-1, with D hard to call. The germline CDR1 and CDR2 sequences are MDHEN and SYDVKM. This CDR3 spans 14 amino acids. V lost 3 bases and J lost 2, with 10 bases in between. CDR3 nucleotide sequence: TGTGCCAGCAGTTTGGTGGAGGGAAACACTGAAGCTTTCTTT. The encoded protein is CASSLVEGNTEAFF.

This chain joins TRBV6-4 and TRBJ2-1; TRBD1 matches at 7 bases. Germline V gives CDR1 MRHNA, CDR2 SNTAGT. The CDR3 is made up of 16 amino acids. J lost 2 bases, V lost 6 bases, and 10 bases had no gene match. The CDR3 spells CASRPQTGSTYNEQFF. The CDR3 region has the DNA TGTGCCAGCAGACCCCAGACAGGGAGTACCTACAATGAGCAGTTCTTC.

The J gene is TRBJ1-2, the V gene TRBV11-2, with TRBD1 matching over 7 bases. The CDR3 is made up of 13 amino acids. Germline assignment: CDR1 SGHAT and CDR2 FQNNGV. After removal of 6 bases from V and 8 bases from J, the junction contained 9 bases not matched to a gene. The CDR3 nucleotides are TGTGCCAGCAGGCAGAACAGGGGAGGCGGCTACACCTTC. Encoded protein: CASRQNRGGGYTF.

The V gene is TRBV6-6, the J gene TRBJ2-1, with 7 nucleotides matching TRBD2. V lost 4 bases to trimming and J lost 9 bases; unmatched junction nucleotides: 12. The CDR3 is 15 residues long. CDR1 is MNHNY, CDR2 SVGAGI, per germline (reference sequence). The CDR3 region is CASSLLGAGDGEQFF. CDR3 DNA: TGTGCCAGCAGTTTATTAGGCGCGGGAGATGGTGAGCAGTTCTTC.

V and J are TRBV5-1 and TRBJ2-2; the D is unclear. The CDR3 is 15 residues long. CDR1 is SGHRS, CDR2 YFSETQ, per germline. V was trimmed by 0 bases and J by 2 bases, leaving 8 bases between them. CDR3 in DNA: TGCGCCAGCAGCTTGGGGCTCGTCAACACCGGGGAGCTGTTTTTT. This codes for CASSLGLVNTGELFF.

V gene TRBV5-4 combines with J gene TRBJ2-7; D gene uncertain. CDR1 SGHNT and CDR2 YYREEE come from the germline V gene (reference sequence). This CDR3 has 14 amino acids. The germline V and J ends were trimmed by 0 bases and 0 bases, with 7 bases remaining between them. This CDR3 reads CASSLESFSYEQYF. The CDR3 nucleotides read TGTGCCAGCAGCTTGGAGAGTTTCTCCTACGAGCAGTACTTC.

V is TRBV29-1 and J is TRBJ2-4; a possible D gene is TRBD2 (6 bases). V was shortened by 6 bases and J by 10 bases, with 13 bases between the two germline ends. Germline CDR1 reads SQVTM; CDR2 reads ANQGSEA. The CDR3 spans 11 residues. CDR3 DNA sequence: TGCAGCGTAGGGACTCCTTTAATTCAGTACTTC. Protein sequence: CSVGTPLIQYF.

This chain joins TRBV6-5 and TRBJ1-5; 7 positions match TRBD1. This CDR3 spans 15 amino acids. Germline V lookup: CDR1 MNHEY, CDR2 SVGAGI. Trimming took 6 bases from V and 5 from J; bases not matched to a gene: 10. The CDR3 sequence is CASSRTGAGDQPQHF. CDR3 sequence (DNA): TGTGCCAGCAGCCGTACAGGGGCCGGGGATCAGCCCCAGCATTTT.

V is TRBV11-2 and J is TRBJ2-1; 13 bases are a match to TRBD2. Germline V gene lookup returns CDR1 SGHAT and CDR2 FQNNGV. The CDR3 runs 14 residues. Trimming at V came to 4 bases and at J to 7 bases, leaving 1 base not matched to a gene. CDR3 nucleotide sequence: TGTGCCAGCAGCTCGACTAGCGGGGGGAATGAGCAGTTCTTC. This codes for CASSSTSGGNEQFF.

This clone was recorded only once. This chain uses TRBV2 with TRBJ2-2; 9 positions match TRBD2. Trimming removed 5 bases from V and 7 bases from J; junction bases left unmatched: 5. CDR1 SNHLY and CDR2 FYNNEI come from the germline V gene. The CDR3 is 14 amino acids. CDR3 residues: CASSMSGGIGELFF. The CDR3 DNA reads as TGTGCCAGCAGTATGAGCGGGGGGATCGGGGAGCTGTTTTTT.

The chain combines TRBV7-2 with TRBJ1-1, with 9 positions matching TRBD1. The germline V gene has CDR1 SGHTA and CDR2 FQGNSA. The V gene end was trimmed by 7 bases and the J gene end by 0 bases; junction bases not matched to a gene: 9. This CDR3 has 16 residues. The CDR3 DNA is TGTGCCAGCACACGGGACAGGGTCGGGATGAACACTGAAGCTTTCTTT. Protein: CASTRDRVGMNTEAFF.

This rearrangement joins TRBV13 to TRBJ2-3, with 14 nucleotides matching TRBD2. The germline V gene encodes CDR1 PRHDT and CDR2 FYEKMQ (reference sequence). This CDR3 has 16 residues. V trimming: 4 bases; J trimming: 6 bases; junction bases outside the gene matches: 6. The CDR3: CASSSSRLAGGDTQYF. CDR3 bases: TGTGCCAGCAGCTCCAGCCGACTAGCGGGAGGGGATACGCAGTATTTT.

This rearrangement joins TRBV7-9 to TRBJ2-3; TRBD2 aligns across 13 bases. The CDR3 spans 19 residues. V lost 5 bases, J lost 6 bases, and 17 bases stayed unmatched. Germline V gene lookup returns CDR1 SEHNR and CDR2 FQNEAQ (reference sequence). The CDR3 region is CASSPQGARTSGSLDTQYF. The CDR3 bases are TGTGCCAGCAGCCCGCAGGGGGCCCGGACTAGCGGGAGTCTGGATACGCAGTATTTT.

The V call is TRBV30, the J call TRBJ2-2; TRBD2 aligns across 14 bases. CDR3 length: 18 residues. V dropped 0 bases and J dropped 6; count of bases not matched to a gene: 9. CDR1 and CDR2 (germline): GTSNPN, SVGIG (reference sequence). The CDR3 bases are TGTGCCTGGAGTGTACGGCGACTAGCGGGAGGGCCTCCCGGGGAGCTGTTTTTT. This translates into CAWSVRRLAGGPPGELFF.

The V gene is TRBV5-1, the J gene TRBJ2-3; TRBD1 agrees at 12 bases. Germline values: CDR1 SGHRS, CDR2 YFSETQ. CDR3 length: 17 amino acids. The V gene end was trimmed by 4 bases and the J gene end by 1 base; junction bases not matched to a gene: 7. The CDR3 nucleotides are TGCGCCAGCAGCCCGGGACAGGGGGCGCGAGGCACAGATACGCAGTATTTT. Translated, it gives CASSPGQGARGTDTQYF.